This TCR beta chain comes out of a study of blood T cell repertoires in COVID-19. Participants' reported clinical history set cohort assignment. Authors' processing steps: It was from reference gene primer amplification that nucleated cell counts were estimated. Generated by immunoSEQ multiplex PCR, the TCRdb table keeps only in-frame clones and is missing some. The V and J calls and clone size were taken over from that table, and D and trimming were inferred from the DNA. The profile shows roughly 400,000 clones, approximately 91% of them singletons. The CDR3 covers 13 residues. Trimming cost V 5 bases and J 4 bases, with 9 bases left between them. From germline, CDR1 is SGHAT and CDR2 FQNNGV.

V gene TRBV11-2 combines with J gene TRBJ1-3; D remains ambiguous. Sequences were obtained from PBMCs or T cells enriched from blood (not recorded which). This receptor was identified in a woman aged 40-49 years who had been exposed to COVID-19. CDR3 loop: CASSPRSGNTIYF. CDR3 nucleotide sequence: TGTGCCAGCAGCCCCCGGTCCGGAAACACCATATATTTT. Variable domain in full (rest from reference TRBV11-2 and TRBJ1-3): EAGVAQSPRYKIIEKRQSVAFWCNPISGHATLYWYQQILGQGPKLLIQFQNNGVVDDSQLPKDRFSAERLKGVDSTLKIQPAKLEDSAVYLCASSPRSGNTIYFGEGSWLTVV.